The 24 T cell receptor beta chains listed next were all sequenced from one sample in a study of blood T cell repertoires in COVID-19. The method was immunoSEQ multiplex PCR; TCRdb's version includes in-frame clones alone and lacks a portion of them. The sample carries 150,000 to 250,000 clones, roughly 80% recorded once. Sequencing was carried out using PBMCs or T cells enriched from blood (not recorded which). These receptors were obtained from a man aged 35 to 55 who had recovered from COVID-19.

V and J are TRBV14 and TRBJ1-4, with TRBD1 as a possible D gene (6 bases). The CDR3 length is 16 residues. Germline V gives CDR1 SGHDN, CDR2 FVKESK. Deletions cut 8 bases from V and 4 bases from J, with 20 bases between. CDR3 residues: CASSPLGGVGNEKLFF. The CDR3 coding sequence is TGTGCCAGCTCTCCCCTAGGGGGGGTAGGTAATGAAAAACTGTTTTTT.

This clone was seen once. The V and J genes are TRBV18 and TRBJ2-5; D possibly corresponds to TRBD1 (5 bases). The CDR3 is 13 residues long. Per the germline V gene, CDR1 is KGHSH and CDR2 is LQKENI. V gave up 6 bases and J gave up 1 base, with 9 bases separating them. The CDR3 DNA sequence: TGTGCCAGCTCGTGGACAACCCAAGAGACCCAGTACTTC. Translating gives CASSWTTQETQYF.

This sequence joins TRBV4-3 and TRBJ1-6; D gene unclear. V lost 0 bases, J lost 7 bases, and 10 bases lay in between. Germline CDR1 reads LGHNA; CDR2 reads YSLEER. CDR3 length: 15 residues. DNA for the CDR3: TGCGCCAGCAGCCAAGATCTTAGCAGCAATTCACCCCTCCACTTT. This gives the protein CASSQDLSSNSPLHF.

This chain connects TRBV27 to TRBJ2-1; 7 nucleotides line up with TRBD2. With V trimmed by 8 bases and J by 1 base, 11 bases remained unmatched. Germline CDR1 reads MNHEY; CDR2 reads SMNVEV (reference sequence). The CDR3 is 16 amino acids. This chain's CDR3 is CASRRVSGKSYNEQFF. CDR3 in DNA: TGTGCCAGCCGGAGGGTGAGCGGGAAGTCCTACAATGAGCAGTTCTTC.

The chain has TRBV5-4 and TRBJ1-1; D is perhaps TRBD1 (6 bases). V dropped 4 bases and J dropped 7 bases, with 14 bases sitting between them. Germline-derived CDR1 and CDR2 are SGHNT and YYREEE (reference sequence). The CDR3 has 13 residues. The CDR3 nucleotides are TGTGCCAGCAGCATGGAACAGGGTTTTGAAGCTTTCTTT. Encoded protein: CASSMEQGFEAFF. The full variable domain, its missing parts supplied by reference TRBV5-4 and TRBJ1-1, is ETGVTQSPTHLIKTRGQQVTLRCSSQSGHNTVSWYQQALGQGPQFIFQYYREEENGRGNFPPRFSGLQFPNYSSELNVNALELDDSALYLCASSMEQGFEAFFGQGTRLTVV.

The CDR3, as DNA: TGTGCCAGCAGCTTGGGACAGAGCCCTATGAACACTGAAGCTTTCTTT. Protein product: CASSLGQSPMNTEAFF. The chain is built from TRBV5-5 and TRBJ1-1; D perhaps matches TRBD1 (5 bases). The CDR3 length is 16 residues. Trimming cost V 0 bases and J 0 bases, with 12 bases left between them. The germline V gene encodes CDR1 SGHKS and CDR2 YYEKEE (reference sequence). Full variable domain (rest looked up from reference TRBV5-5 and TRBJ1-1): DAGVTQSPTHLIKTRGQQVTLRCSPISGHKSVSWYQQVLGQGPQFIFQYYEKEERGRGNFPDRFSARQFPNYSSELNVNALLLGDSALYLCASSLGQSPMNTEAFFGQGTRLTVV.

The V gene is TRBV7-2, the J gene TRBJ2-1; tentatively, D is TRBD1 (5 bases). This CDR3 region has 15 residues. The V end was cut by 1 base, the J end by 2 bases, with 9 bases between. Germline V gene data show CDR1 as SGHTA and CDR2 as FQGNSA. CDR3 residues: CASSLDGATYNEQFF. CDR3 sequence (DNA): TGTGCCAGCAGCTTAGATGGGGCCACCTACAATGAGCAGTTCTTC.

This clone was seen only once. The chain has TRBV7-2 and TRBJ2-7; D may be TRBD1 (7 bases). Trimming shortened V by 3 bases and J by 0 bases, and 15 bases separated the two germline ends. The germline gives CDR1 SGHTA, CDR2 FQGNSA. This CDR3 contains 16 residues. The DNA of the CDR3 is TGTGCCAGCAGCTTGGGCGGGACAGAAATCTCCTACGAGCAGTACTTC. Translating it yields CASSLGGTEISYEQYF.

V usage is TRBV5-4 and J usage is TRBJ1-2; 10 bases fit TRBD1. Looked up from germline, CDR1 is SGHNT and CDR2 is YYREEE (reference sequence). This CDR3 is built from 15 residues. The V segment lost 4 bases and the J segment 2 bases; nucleotides outside the gene matches: 5. The CDR3 protein is CASSRQGAENYGYTF. The DNA for the CDR3 is TGTGCCAGCAGCCGACAGGGGGCAGAGAACTATGGCTACACCTTC.

This rearrangement joins TRBV2 to TRBJ2-3; 7 nucleotides line up with TRBD2. CDR1 and CDR2 from the germline V gene are SNHLY and FYNNEI. V was pared by 4 bases and J by 6 bases, with 10 bases of the junction left unmatched. This CDR3 is built from 15 residues. CDR3 sequence (DNA): TGTGCCAGCAGTGGGGGGGGACCGCGATTGGATACGCAGTATTTT. Protein sequence: CASSGGGPRLDTQYF.

The chain is built from TRBV9 and TRBJ2-7, with D unclear. CDR1 is SGDLS, CDR2 YYNGEE, per germline. The CDR3 extends over 13 amino acids. Trimming removed 0 bases from V and 0 bases from J, with 4 bases in between. CDR3 region: CASSVASSYEQYF. CDR3 sequence (DNA): TGTGCCAGCAGCGTAGCGTCCTCCTACGAGCAGTACTTC.

This clone has only one observation. The chain couples TRBV19 to TRBJ2-5; possibly TRBD2 for D (6 bases). The CDR3 totals 14 residues. Per the germline V gene, CDR1 is LNHDA and CDR2 is SQIVND (reference sequence). The ends were cut back, 2 bases at V and 4 bases at J, with 11 bases in the middle. The CDR3: CASSILRGGETQYF. The CDR3 coding sequence is TGTGCCAGTAGTATACTACGGGGAGGAGAGACCCAGTACTTC.

V is TRBV11-3 and J is TRBJ2-1, with a weak D call TRBD1 (6 bases). Germline V gene lookup returns CDR1 SGHNT and CDR2 YENEEA. The germline V and J ends were trimmed by 0 bases and 3 bases, with 12 bases remaining between them. This CDR3 is 16 amino acids long. As DNA, the CDR3 is TGTGCCAGCAGCTTAGATGGGCAGGGGAGCTACAATGAGCAGTTCTTC. Its translation is CASSLDGQGSYNEQFF.

V and J are TRBV7-8 and TRBJ1-6; a weak D match, TRBD1 (5 bases). This CDR3 has 17 residues. With 1 base removed from V and 4 bases from J, the gap between germline ends came to 14 bases. From germline, CDR1 is SGHVS and CDR2 FQNEAQ. In DNA form, the CDR3 reads TGTGCCAGCAGCTTAGTGAGCACAGGCTTATATAATTCACCCCTCCACTTT. Translation: CASSLVSTGLYNSPLHF.

This rearrangement joins TRBV10-3 to TRBJ1-1; tentatively, D is TRBD1 (5 bases). CDR1 is ENHRY and CDR2 is SYGVKD in the germline V gene. This CDR3 spans 15 amino acids. Deletions cut 4 bases from V and 1 base from J, with 13 bases between. The CDR3, as DNA: TGTGCCATCAGTGCTTCTGGAGACAGGAACACTGAAGCTTTCTTT. Translated, it gives CAISASGDRNTEAFF.

The table lists this clone with many counts. The chain uses TRBV19 and TRBJ1-5; D not certain. Deletions cut 5 bases from V and 3 bases from J, with 8 bases between. The CDR3 totals 13 residues. The germline CDR1 and CDR2 sequences are LNHDA and SQIVND (reference sequence). The CDR3 DNA reads TGTGCCAGTAGTCCCCCTTACAATCAGCCCCAGCATTTT. The encoded protein is CASSPPYNQPQHF. The variable domain in full, with the rest retrieved from reference TRBV19 and TRBJ1-5, is DGGITQSPKYLFRKEGQNVTLSCEQNLNHDAMYWYRQDPGQGLRLIYYSQIVNDFQKGDIAEGYSVSREKKESFPLTVTSAQKNPTAFYLCASSPPYNQPQHFGDGTRLSIL.

This chain connects TRBV6-5 to TRBJ1-2, with a tentative D call TRBD1 (5 bases). In germline, CDR1 is MNHEY, CDR2 SVGAGI. V dropped 3 bases and J dropped 0 bases, with 8 bases sitting between them. CDR3 length: 14 residues. The CDR3 region is CASSYLTANYGYTF. The CDR3 bases are TGTGCCAGCAGTTATTTGACAGCTAACTATGGCTACACCTTC.

This clone occurred once. V is TRBV5-6 and J is TRBJ1-1, with 10 positions matching TRBD1. Germline CDR1 is SGHDT and CDR2 is YYEEEE. The J segment lost 6 bases and the V segment lost 4 bases, leaving 0 bases of the junction unmatched. The length of the CDR3 is 12 residues. The CDR3 DNA follows: TGTGCCAGCAGCGACAGGGGGCCTGAAGCTTTCTTT. Translating gives CASSDRGPEAFF.

This chain joins TRBV7-9 and TRBJ1-2; D gene uncertain. Germline V gene data show CDR1 as SEHNR and CDR2 as FQNEAQ (reference sequence). The germline V and J ends were trimmed by 1 base and 1 base, with 10 bases remaining between them. This CDR3 region has 15 residues. CDR3 bases: TGTGCCAGCAGCTTAGGTACAGCATTTAACTATGGCTACACCTTC. It translates to CASSLGTAFNYGYTF.

The genes are TRBV9 and TRBJ1-2; a weak D match, TRBD1 (6 bases). This CDR3 has 15 residues. The germline V gene encodes CDR1 SGDLS and CDR2 YYNGEE. V gave up 3 bases and J gave up 3 bases, with 15 bases separating them. CDR3: CASSAGLTGDYGYTF. In DNA, the CDR3 is TGTGCCAGCAGCGCTGGACTGACAGGAGACTATGGCTACACCTTC.

The V gene is TRBV27, the J gene TRBJ2-3, with 7 bases that match TRBD2. V was clipped by 5 bases and J by 3 bases; unmatched bases: 11. Germline V CDR1 and CDR2: MNHEY, SMNVEV (reference sequence). The CDR3 spans 16 residues. The CDR3 sequence is CASSTPWQGGTDTQYF. CDR3 nucleotide sequence: TGTGCCAGCAGTACCCCCTGGCAGGGAGGGACAGATACGCAGTATTTT.

The chain recombines TRBV4-3 with TRBJ2-7; 10 bases are a match to TRBD2. Germline-derived CDR1 and CDR2 are LGHNA and YSLEER. The CDR3 is 16 residues long. The junction had 11 bases not matched to a gene; V was cut back by 2 bases and J by 7 bases. This chain's CDR3 is CASSQPSGSYVGEQYF. The CDR3 coding sequence is TGCGCCAGCAGCCAACCTAGCGGGAGTTACGTCGGTGAGCAGTACTTC.

The rearrangement uses TRBV6-2 or TRBV6-3 and TRBJ1-6; D may be TRBD1 (5 bases). The CDR3 consists of 18 residues. V dropped 2 bases and J dropped 0 bases, with 14 bases sitting between them. CDR1 is MNHEY and CDR2 is SVGEGT in the germline V gene. The CDR3: CASSYRGGASSYNSPLHF. DNA for the CDR3: TGTGCCAGCAGTTACCGAGGAGGGGCCAGCTCCTATAATTCACCCCTCCACTTT.

Sample share makes this clone medium-sized. CDR3 sequence (DNA): TGTGCCAGCAGCCTTAGCCCTAGCGGGCCTGAGCAGTTCTTC. It translates to CASSLSPSGPEQFF. The rearrangement joins TRBV11-3 to TRBJ2-1, with 8 bases matching TRBD2. Germline CDR1 is SGHNT and CDR2 is YENEEA. V lost 5 bases and J lost 9; bases outside the gene matches: 9. CDR3 length: 14 amino acids.